The source of this T cell receptor beta chain is a study of blood T cells in healthy people across ages. Germline V gene sequence: CDR1 LGHNA, CDR2 YNFKEQ. Trimming took off 1 base at V and 4 bases at J, with 13 bases between the two ends. The CDR3 is 15 amino acids. A second about 6 to 12 cycle PCR used barcoded and J-beta primers. One entry per CDR3 protein results from TCRdb running MiXCR on the 5' RACE reads. The repertoire holds about 680,000 distinct CDR3 sequences, 45% to 50% seen once, with 30% to 40% in the top ten. The draw of peripheral blood yielded roughly 10 milliliters from each donor. Each sample had at least 7 million PBMCs isolated.

The chain uses TRBV4-2 and TRBJ1-2; possible D gene TRBD1, 6 bases. The sequence came from a woman aged 55 to 70 in good health. Sequenced sample: blood. As DNA, the CDR3 is TGTGCCAGCAGCCAAGTAGGGGAGGGGGGCTATGGCTACACCTTC. This encodes CASSQVGEGGYGYTF.